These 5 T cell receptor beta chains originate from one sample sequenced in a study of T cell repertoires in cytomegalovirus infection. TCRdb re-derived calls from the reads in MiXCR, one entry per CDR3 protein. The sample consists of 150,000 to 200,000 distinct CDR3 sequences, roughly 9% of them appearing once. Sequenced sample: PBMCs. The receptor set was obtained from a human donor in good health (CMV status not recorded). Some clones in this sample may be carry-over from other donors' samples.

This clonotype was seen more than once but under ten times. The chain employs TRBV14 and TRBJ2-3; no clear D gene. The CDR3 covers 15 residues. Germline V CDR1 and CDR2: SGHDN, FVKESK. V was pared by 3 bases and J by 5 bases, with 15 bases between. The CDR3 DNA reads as TGTGCCAGCAGCCAGCTACCGGGCCGAGGAGATACGCAGTATTTT. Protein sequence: CASSQLPGRGDTQYF.

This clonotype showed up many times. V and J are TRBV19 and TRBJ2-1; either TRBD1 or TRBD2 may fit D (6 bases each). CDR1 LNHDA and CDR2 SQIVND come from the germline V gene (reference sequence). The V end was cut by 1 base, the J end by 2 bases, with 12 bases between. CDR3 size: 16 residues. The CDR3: CASSIGSGAPYNEQFF. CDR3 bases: TGTGCCAGTAGTATAGGATCGGGGGCCCCCTACAATGAGCAGTTCTTC.

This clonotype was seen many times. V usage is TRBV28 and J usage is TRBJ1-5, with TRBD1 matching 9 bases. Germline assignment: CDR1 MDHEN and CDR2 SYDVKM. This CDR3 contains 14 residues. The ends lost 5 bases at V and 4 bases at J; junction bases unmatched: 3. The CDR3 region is CASSRTGVNQPQHF. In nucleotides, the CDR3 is TGTGCCAGCAGTCGGACAGGGGTAAATCAGCCCCAGCATTTT.

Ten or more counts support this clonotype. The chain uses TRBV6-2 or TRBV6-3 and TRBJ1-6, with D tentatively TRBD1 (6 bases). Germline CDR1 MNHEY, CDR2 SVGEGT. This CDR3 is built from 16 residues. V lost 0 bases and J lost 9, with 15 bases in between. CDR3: CASSYSDSLASSPLHF. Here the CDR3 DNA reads TGTGCCAGCAGTTACTCGGACAGTCTAGCAAGTTCACCCCTCCACTTT.

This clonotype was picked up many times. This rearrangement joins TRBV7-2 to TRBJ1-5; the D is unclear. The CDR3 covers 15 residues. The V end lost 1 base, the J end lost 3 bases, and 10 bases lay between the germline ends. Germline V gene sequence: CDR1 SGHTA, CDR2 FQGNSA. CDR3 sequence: CASSLGPALNQPQHF. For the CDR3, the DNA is TGTGCCAGCAGCTTAGGCCCAGCTCTCAATCAGCCCCAGCATTTT.